The present TCR beta chain was sequenced within a study of CD8+ T cells in alopecia areata. This clone was recorded a few times. Germline CDR1 is SQVTM and CDR2 is ANQGSEA. This CDR3 region has 14 residues. V lost 6 bases, J lost 0 bases, and 12 bases lay in between. The treatment here: oral pan-JAK inhibitor, 5-10 mg twice daily. The sequencing template was cDNA reverse transcribed from extracted RNA. Profiling relied on immunoSEQ multiplex PCR, and the TCRdb table lists in-frame clones only, not all of them. The table records over 150,000 clones, roughly 64% of them present only once. V usage is TRBV29-1 and J usage is TRBJ2-4; a weak D match, TRBD1 (6 bases). The specimen comprised CD4+ T cells sorted from blood, sampled at week 24, from a patient treated with tofacitinib. The sequence came from a human donor with alopecia areata. The CDR3 coding sequence is TGCAGCGTAAGGACAGCCTTAGCCAAAAACATTCAGTACTTC. It encodes CSVRTALAKNIQYF.